These T cell receptor beta chains were read from a single sample in a study of T cell repertoires in cytomegalovirus infection. TCRdb fed the reads into MiXCR, producing one record per CDR3 protein. The table shows some 400,000 distinct CDR3 sequences, with approximately 31% occurring only once. The sequencing sample was made of PBMCs. The receptors come from a human donor in good health (CMV status not recorded). Some clones in this sample may be carry-over from other donors' samples. Both conserved end residues are part of each CDR3. A D gene is named only where the DNA matches it firmly. Clone size, where shown, is once, few, many, or a class for clones that have expanded.

clone size: once; D gene: NA; J gene: TRBJ1-1; V gene: TRBV7-2; CDR3 DNA: TGTGCCAGCAGCTTAGATCCAACAGGCCCTCCTAACACTGAAGCTTTCTTT; CDR3 protein: CASSLDPTGPPNTEAFF
clone size: NA; D gene: TRBD2; J gene: TRBJ2-5; V gene: TRBV12-3/TRBV12-4; CDR3 DNA: TGTGCCAGCCAACAGGGCCGCCGGCTAGCGGGGTACCAAGAGACCCAGTACTTC; CDR3 protein: CASQQGRRLAGYQETQYF
clone size: few; D gene: TRBD2; J gene: TRBJ2-7; V gene: TRBV28; CDR3 DNA: TGTGCCAGCAGTTTCGGGACTAGCGGGGACGAGCAGTACTTC; CDR3 protein: CASSFGTSGDEQYF
clone size: few; D gene: NA; J gene: TRBJ2-4; V gene: TRBV2; CDR3 DNA: TGTGCCACCAACCAGGTTCTCTCAGGTGGCATTCAGTACTTC; CDR3 protein: CATNQVLSGGIQYF
clone size: NA; D gene: NA; J gene: TRBJ1-5; V gene: TRBV5-8; CDR3 DNA: TGTGCCAGCAGCTTGCAACGGGGCAATCAGCCCCAGCATTTT; CDR3 protein: CASSLQRGNQPQHF
clone size: few; D gene: NA; J gene: TRBJ2-3; V gene: TRBV27; CDR3 DNA: TGTGCCAGCAGTTCCAAGCAGGGAGTTACGCAGTATTTT; CDR3 protein: CASSSKQGVTQYF
clone size: few; D gene: NA; J gene: TRBJ1-5; V gene: TRBV7-2; CDR3 DNA: TGTGCCAGCAGCCAGGTTGGTACAGCAAATCAGCCCCAGCATTTT; CDR3 protein: CASSQVGTANQPQHF
clone size: NA; D gene: NA; J gene: TRBJ2-3; V gene: TRBV7-3; CDR3 DNA: TGTGCCAGCAGTCCCATTACGGGGGATACGCAGTATTTT; CDR3 protein: CASSPITGDTQYF
clone size: few; D gene: NA; J gene: TRBJ2-7; V gene: TRBV11-2; CDR3 DNA: TGTGCCAGCAGCTTGATTAGGCTATCCGAGCAGTACTTC; CDR3 protein: CASSLIRLSEQYF
clone size: many; D gene: TRBD2; J gene: TRBJ2-7; V gene: TRBV7-2; CDR3 DNA: TGTGCCAGCAGCCCCCACAAGCGGGGGGCCGGGTCCTACGAGCAGTACTTC; CDR3 protein: CASSPHKRGAGSYEQYF
clone size: few; D gene: NA; J gene: TRBJ2-7; V gene: TRBV6-1; CDR3 DNA: TGTGCCAGCAGTGAAACAAACTCCTACGAGCAGTACTTC; CDR3 protein: CASSETNSYEQYF